This TCR beta chain was identified during a study of identical twins. The CDR3 is made up of 14 amino acids. The germline gives CDR1 SNHLY, CDR2 FYNNEI. The ends lost 5 bases at V and 6 bases at J; junction bases unmatched: 8. Template switching added a universal primer binding site, and final cDNA carried unique molecular identifiers. TCRdb fed the 5' RACE reads into MiXCR, producing one record per CDR3 protein. The top ten hold over 4% of the sample, which has hundreds of thousands of distinct CDR3 sequences, 21% seen once. The same data also contributed to another study, on T cells expressing NK-cell markers. This second study says: It was sorted CD3+CD56-NKG2C+, CD3+CD56+NKG2C- and CD3+CD56+NKG2C+ T cells that provided the TCR beta repertoires. Seven donors tested HCMV-seropositive and one tested seronegative among the eight sequenced.

The material sequenced was PBMCs. The origin of this receptor is a young woman in good health. The chain combines TRBV2 with TRBJ2-5, with 8 positions matching TRBD2. CDR3 nucleotide sequence: TGTGCCAGCAGTCCCGGACTAGCTTTAAAGACCCAGTACTTC. This codes for CASSPGLALKTQYF.